This T cell receptor (beta chain) originates from a study of Graves' ophthalmopathy and Graves' hyperthyroidism. Study overall: Stable hyperthyroidism was defined by absence of ophthalmopathy within 18 months of follow-up.

The sample holds many counts of this clonotype. CDR3 length: 14 amino acids. V was trimmed by 6 bases and J by 1 base, leaving 12 bases between them. Germline lookup yields CDR1 SEHNR and CDR2 FQNEAQ (reference sequence). Clinicians made diagnoses from clinical symptoms, serum thyroxine, TRAb, thyroid ultrasound and orbital computed tomography. RNA transcripts were the source from which TCR beta CDR3 regions were amplified. The workflow started with a first-round RT-PCR run with HTBI primers and then moved on to a second-round multiplex PCR. TCRdb re-called the multiplex PCR reads through MiXCR, storing one row per CDR3 protein. Of about 600,000 distinct CDR3 sequences listed, 35% to 45% are singletons.

The rearrangement joins TRBV7-9 to TRBJ1-1; D is perhaps TRBD1 (5 bases). The TCR comes from an adult man with Graves' hyperthyroidism. Material: peripheral blood or thyroid tissue (not recorded which). CDR3 sequence reads: CASRKTQGNTEAFF. The CDR3 coding sequence is TGTGCCAGCAGAAAGACGCAGGGGAACACTGAAGCTTTCTTT.